Sequencing of this T cell receptor (beta chain) was carried out in a study of T cell repertoires in cytomegalovirus infection. Study at large: Matching HLA type, along with CMV infection, was indicated by public TCR beta signatures. Whole-study results and caveats: Frequencies of public TCR beta families were cumulated, and this identified carriers of CMV plus the relevant HLA. What dominated the ex vivo response were HLA-C-restricted CMV-specific TCR beta clonotypes.

There are a few counts of this clonotype. Its antigen is unidentified. MiXCR, applied by TCRdb to the reads, yields one record per CDR3 protein. The sample lists over 50,000 distinct CDR3 sequences, 20% to 25% occurring once. This CDR3 has 15 residues. The germline V gene encodes CDR1 MNHEY and CDR2 SVGEGT. The V gene lost 5 bases and the J gene lost 4 bases, with 18 bases spanning the gap. The rearrangement joins TRBV6-2 or TRBV6-3 to TRBJ2-7; D is perhaps TRBD1 or TRBD2 (6 bases each). The receptor's source is a human donor in good health (CMV status not recorded). Some clones in this sample may be carry-over from other donors' samples. Sample: CD8+ T cells from cultured PBMCs, taken from culture after CMV antigen stimulation. This chain's CDR3 is CASSEHDGGYYEQYF. The CDR3 region has the DNA TGTGCCAGCAGTGAGCACGACGGGGGCTATTACGAGCAGTACTTC.